The 25 T cell receptor beta chains reported below all come from one sample, sequenced in a study of early T cells in non-severe SARS-CoV-2 infection. Using its own MiXCR run on the 5' RACE reads, TCRdb lists one record per CDR3 protein. The data hold 65,000 to 95,000 distinct CDR3 sequences, with about 5% observed a single time. Sequenced here: whole blood, sampled at baseline. Every receptor here comes from an adult who was a healthcare worker with PCR-confirmed SARS-CoV-2 infection or an uninfected control (not recorded which).

The chain couples TRBV14 to TRBJ2-1, with 7 bases identical to TRBD2. The germline gives CDR1 SGHDN, CDR2 FVKESK. The V gene end was trimmed by 5 bases and the J gene end by 8 bases; junction bases not matched to a gene: 6. The CDR3 covers 13 residues. The CDR3 region is CASSTAGLYEQFF. CDR3 in DNA: TGTGCCAGCAGCACAGCGGGACTGTATGAGCAGTTCTTC.

The chain employs TRBV10-3 and TRBJ2-7, with D possibly being TRBD2 (6 bases). The germline V and J ends were trimmed by 2 bases and 11 bases, with 19 bases remaining between them. CDR1 is ENHRY, CDR2 SYGVKD, per germline. This CDR3 comprises 14 residues. The CDR3 DNA reads TGTGCCATCAGTGAGGGGGGACTTGCAAGAGGAAAGTACTTC. Protein: CAISEGGLARGKYF.

There are a few counts of this clonotype. The chain combines TRBV28 with TRBJ1-2; D unresolved. The CDR3 is 12 amino acids. The V and J ends lost 11 bases and 3 bases respectively, with 13 bases between them. Looked up from germline, CDR1 is MDHEN and CDR2 is SYDVKM. The CDR3, as DNA: TGTGCCTCAGCAGCTTCCCACTATGGCTACACCTTC. It specifies CASAASHYGYTF.

The J gene is TRBJ2-1, the V gene TRBV9, with D tentatively TRBD2 (5 bases). Germline loops: CDR1 SGDLS, CDR2 YYNGEE. V lost 6 bases and J lost 7, with 23 bases in between. The CDR3 has 16 residues. The CDR3 bases are TGTGCCAGCAATGCAGGTGCGGGCTTGGGGTGGAATGAGCAGTTCTTC. It encodes CASNAGAGLGWNEQFF.

This clonotype was found a few times. The chain joins TRBV12-3 or TRBV12-4 to TRBJ2-7; 8 bases are shared with TRBD1. Trimming cost V 6 bases and J 3 bases; bases outside gene matches: 19. This CDR3 region has 18 residues. CDR3 in DNA: TGTGCCAGCAGCCCCGGCAGGGGGCAAGGACGGGGACTCTACGAGCAGTACTTC. Protein product: CASSPGRGQGRGLYEQYF.

This clonotype was recorded at least ten times. V usage is TRBV12-3 or TRBV12-4 and J usage is TRBJ2-2; D might be TRBD1 or TRBD2, each matching 5 bases. CDR3 length: 13 residues. The V gene lost 11 bases and the J gene lost 5 bases, with 15 bases spanning the gap. CDR3 in amino acids: CAARGSATGELFF. The CDR3 DNA reads TGTGCCGCCCGGGGCAGCGCTACCGGGGAGCTGTTTTTT.

This clonotype was counted ten times or more. CDR3 sequence: CASAFGQQETQYF. CDR3 nucleotides: TGTGCCAGCGCCTTCGGACAGCAAGAGACCCAGTACTTC. V is TRBV6-5 and J is TRBJ2-5, with D possibly matching TRBD1 (6 bases). Germline V lookup: CDR1 MNHEY, CDR2 SVGAGI. This CDR3 spans 13 amino acids. V was trimmed by 8 bases and J by 2 bases, leaving 12 bases between them.

This clonotype showed up many times. The rearrangement uses TRBV15 and TRBJ1-1; D is perhaps TRBD1 (6 bases). Germline lookup yields CDR1 LNHNV and CDR2 YYDKDF (reference sequence). V was clipped by 0 bases and J by 5 bases, with 13 bases between them. The CDR3 runs 15 residues. The CDR3, as DNA: TGTGCCACCAGCAGAGACAGGGGAGGGAGGACTGAAGCTTTCTTT. Translation gives CATSRDRGGRTEAFF. The full variable domain, its missing parts supplied by reference TRBV15 and TRBJ1-1, is DAMVIQNPRYQVTQFGKPVTLSCSQTLNHNVMYWYQQKSSQAPKLLFHYYDKDFNNEADTPDNFQSRRPNTSFCFLDIRSPGLGDTAMYLCATSRDRGGRTEAFFGQGTRLTVV.

This clonotype was observed at least ten times. This chain connects TRBV5-1 to TRBJ2-6, with no clear D. The CDR3 spans 14 residues. Germline lookup yields CDR1 SGHRS and CDR2 YFSETQ. Trimming left V 6 bases short and J 0 bases short, with 7 bases between. CDR3 sequence: CASTMSSGANVLTF. DNA of the CDR3: TGCGCCAGCACCATGAGCTCTGGGGCCAACGTCCTGACTTTC.

This clonotype occurred many times. The chain uses TRBV29-1 and TRBJ2-1, with 8 bases fitting TRBD1. The CDR3 runs 15 residues. Germline CDR1 and CDR2: SQVTM and ANQGSEA. The junction had 10 bases not matched to a gene; V was cut back by 2 bases and J by 7 bases. The CDR3 sequence is CSVEFSQGARNEQFF. The DNA for the CDR3 is TGCAGCGTTGAATTTTCGCAGGGGGCGCGGAATGAGCAGTTCTTC.

This clonotype has a handful of counts. The chain is built from TRBV7-9 and TRBJ2-4, with D unclear. The CDR3 runs 14 residues. V was clipped by 7 bases and J by 0 bases, with 10 bases between them. Germline V gene data show CDR1 as SEHNR and CDR2 as FQNEAQ (reference sequence). The CDR3 is CASTLGLAKNIQYF. Written as DNA, the CDR3 is TGTGCCAGCACCCTAGGCTTAGCCAAAAACATTCAGTACTTC.

This clonotype was seen ten or more times. This rearrangement joins TRBV29-1 to TRBJ2-3; D perhaps matches TRBD2 (5 bases). Trimming took off 6 bases at V and 6 bases at J, with 28 bases between the two ends. CDR3 length: 17 residues. CDR1 is SQVTM and CDR2 is ANQGSEA in the germline V gene. CDR3 DNA: TGCAGCGTCGGTCTCTCCACGGGTGGGAGTTGGACGGATACGCAGTATTTT. It specifies CSVGLSTGGSWTDTQYF.

This clonotype was counted at least ten times. The gene calls are TRBV20-1 and TRBJ2-3, with unresolved D. CDR3 length: 14 amino acids. Trimming removed 7 bases at V and 2 bases at J, with 16 bases between. The germline V gene encodes CDR1 DFQATT and CDR2 SNEGSKA (reference sequence). The CDR3, as DNA: TGCAGTGGTGCTCCAGTCTCCAACACAGATACGCAGTATTTT. Encoded protein: CSGAPVSNTDTQYF.

Only a few counts were recorded for this clonotype. V is TRBV6-1 and J is TRBJ1-1; TRBD1 matches at 7 bases. The CDR3 covers 15 residues. J was trimmed by 5 bases and V by 2 bases; bases with no gene match: 8. Germline-derived CDR1 and CDR2 are MNHNS and SASEGT. The CDR3, as DNA: TGTGCCAGCAGTGAACTAGCAGGGGGGGTTACTGAAGCTTTCTTT. It specifies CASSELAGGVTEAFF.

The chain uses TRBV5-6 and TRBJ1-5, with 7 positions matching TRBD1. CDR3 size: 13 residues. With V trimmed by 4 bases and J by 8 bases, 6 bases remained unmatched. Germline CDR1 and CDR2: SGHDT and YYEEEE. The CDR3 spells CASSADRREPQHF. The CDR3 DNA is TGTGCCAGCAGCGCGGACAGGCGGGAGCCCCAGCATTTT.

This clonotype was counted many times. The V and J genes are TRBV9 and TRBJ2-5; no reliable D call. This CDR3 is built from 15 residues. V lost 0 bases to trimming and J lost 0 bases, with 9 bases between them. Germline values: CDR1 SGDLS, CDR2 YYNGEE. The CDR3 spells CASSVVYSYQETQYF. DNA of the CDR3: TGTGCCAGCAGCGTAGTCTACAGTTACCAAGAGACCCAGTACTTC.

This clonotype was counted ten times or more. The rearrangement uses TRBV12-3 or TRBV12-4 and TRBJ2-5; no clear D. The CDR3 has 14 residues. The V and J ends lost 1 base and 0 bases respectively, with 6 bases between them. CDR3 DNA: TGTGCCAGCAGTTTAGTTGGGGACCAAGAGACCCAGTACTTC. Encoded protein: CASSLVGDQETQYF.

CDR3 loop: CASSFGYLNGLAFF. The CDR3 bases are TGTGCCAGCAGTTTTGGGTACCTGAATGGCCTAGCTTTCTTT. This sequence joins TRBV27 and TRBJ1-1, with D uncertain. CDR1 is MNHEY and CDR2 is SMNVEV in the germline V gene (reference sequence). The V and J ends lost 3 bases and 10 bases respectively, with 18 bases between them. CDR3 length: 14 amino acids.

This sequence joins TRBV7-9 and TRBJ2-1; 8 positions agree with TRBD2. Germline trimming cut 5 bases from V and 7 bases from J; bases unmatched to any gene: 7. CDR3 size: 14 residues. Germline CDR1 is SEHNR and CDR2 is FQNEAQ (reference sequence). The CDR3 nucleotides are TGTGCCAGCAGCGTTAGCGGGACTACAAATGAGCAGTTCTTC. It is translated as CASSVSGTTNEQFF.

This clonotype is medium-sized within its sample. The CDR3 bases are TGTGCCAGCAGCCCGAAGAGACTAGCGGGAGTCAGGAATGAGCAGTTCTTC. This sequence encodes CASSPKRLAGVRNEQFF. This chain connects TRBV7-9 to TRBJ2-1; 12 nucleotides line up with TRBD2. The germline V gene has CDR1 SEHNR and CDR2 FQNEAQ (reference sequence). CDR3 length equals 17 residues. After removal of 5 bases from V and 7 bases from J, the junction contained 12 bases not matched to a gene.

At least ten counts were recorded for this clonotype. The CDR3 DNA follows: TGTGCCAGCTCACCGTCACAGGGCAATCAGCCCCAGCATTTT. It translates to CASSPSQGNQPQHF. The V call is TRBV18, the J call TRBJ1-5; maybe TRBD1 (5 bases). The CDR3 loop spans 14 amino acids. The germline CDR1 and CDR2 sequences are KGHSH and LQKENI. Deletions cut 3 bases from V and 2 bases from J, with 8 bases between.

This clonotype has ten or more counts. The chain combines TRBV2 with TRBJ1-1; perhaps TRBD1 as D (5 bases). V dropped 4 bases and J dropped 2 bases, with 11 bases sitting between them. Germline CDR1 and CDR2: SNHLY and FYNNEI. The CDR3 has 14 amino acids. The CDR3 nucleotides are TGTGCCAGCAGTGTGCGGGGACTTAACACTGAAGCTTTCTTT. This sequence encodes CASSVRGLNTEAFF.

The chain joins TRBV7-6 to TRBJ2-3; the D is unclear. This CDR3 spans 8 amino acids. The V end lost 11 bases, the J end lost 6 bases, and 3 bases lay between the germline ends. CDR1 SGHVS and CDR2 FNYEAQ come from the germline V gene. The CDR3 DNA reads as TGTGCCTGGGATACGCAGTATTTT. Translation gives CAWDTQYF.

The chain uses TRBV5-1 and TRBJ2-3; D uncertain. The V gene's germline CDR1 is SGHRS and CDR2 YFSETQ. The CDR3 length is 16 residues. Trimming took off 2 bases at V and 3 bases at J, with 16 bases between the two ends. CDR3 sequence: CASSLVPTGRTDTQYF. In DNA, the CDR3 is TGCGCCAGCAGCTTAGTACCCACCGGTCGTACAGATACGCAGTATTTT. Supplemented by reference TRBV5-1 and TRBJ2-3, the full variable domain reads KAGVTQTPRYLIKTRGQQVTLSCSPISGHRSVSWYQQTPGQGLQFLFEYFSETQRNKGNFPGRFSGRQFSNSRSEMNVSTLELGDSALYLCASSLVPTGRTDTQYFGPGTRLTVL.

This clonotype is classed as large (0.1 to 1%). The rearrangement uses TRBV7-9 and TRBJ2-1; 8 bases line up with TRBD1. CDR1 SEHNR and CDR2 FQNEAQ come from the germline V gene (reference sequence). V lost 4 bases, J lost 3 bases, and 5 bases stayed unmatched. This CDR3 spans 15 amino acids. The CDR3 bases are TGTGCCAGCAGCTCTGGGACAGGTATCTACAATGAGCAGTTCTTC. As protein: CASSSGTGIYNEQFF.